One T cell receptor (beta chain) is described in this entry. Its specificity is not known. This sample stems from a study of T-cell memory formation after mild COVID-19. About the study: There were largely donor-specific TCR clusters.

TCRdb reanalysed the 5' RACE reads using MiXCR and keeps one entry per CDR3 protein. The sample has 300,000 to 350,000 distinct CDR3 sequences; roughly 21% are singletons. The study, taken as a whole, reports: Day 15 to 85 contracting clones showed balanced CD4/CD8; later expanders leaned CD4+. CD4+ clones that contracted lay mainly in CM and EM; CD8+ ones lay in EMRA. The pre-infection memory compartment contained some responding clones, suggesting cross-reactive memory joined.

The receptor was isolated from a man aged 18 to 35 who had mild COVID-19 (a few samples of this study predate the infection). Cell type and time point are not known. Source material: PBMCs or a T cell subset sorted from them (not recorded which).

The CDR3 coding sequence is TGTGCCAGCAGGCCAAGCGGCCTCATGGCCTACGAGCAGTACTTC. It is translated as CASRPSGLMAYEQYF. The gene calls are TRBV27 and TRBJ2-7; possible D gene TRBD2, 5 bases. The V end was cut by 6 bases, the J end by 2 bases, with 17 bases between. The CDR3 consists of 15 residues. Germline CDR1 MNHEY, CDR2 SMNVEV (reference sequence).